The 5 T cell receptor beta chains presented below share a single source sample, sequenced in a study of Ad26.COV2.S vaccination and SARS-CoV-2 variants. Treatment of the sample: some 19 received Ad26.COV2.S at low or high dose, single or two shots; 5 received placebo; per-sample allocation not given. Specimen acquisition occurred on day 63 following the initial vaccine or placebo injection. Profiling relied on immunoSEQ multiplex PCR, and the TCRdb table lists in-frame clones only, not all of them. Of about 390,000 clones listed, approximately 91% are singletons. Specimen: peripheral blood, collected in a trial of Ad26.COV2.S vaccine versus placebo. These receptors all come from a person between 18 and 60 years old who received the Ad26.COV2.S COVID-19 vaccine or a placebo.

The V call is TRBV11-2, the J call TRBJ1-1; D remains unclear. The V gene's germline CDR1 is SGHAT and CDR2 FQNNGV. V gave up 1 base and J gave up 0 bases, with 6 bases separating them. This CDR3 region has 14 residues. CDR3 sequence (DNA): TGTGCCAGCAGCTTAGTTCCAGTGAACACTGAAGCTTTCTTT. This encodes CASSLVPVNTEAFF. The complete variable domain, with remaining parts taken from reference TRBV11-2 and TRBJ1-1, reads EAGVAQSPRYKIIEKRQSVAFWCNPISGHATLYWYQQILGQGPKLLIQFQNNGVVDDSQLPKDRFSAERLKGVDSTLKIQPAKLEDSAVYLCASSLVPVNTEAFFGQGTRLTVV.

The CDR3 sequence: CSVERLSSENTDTQYF. In nucleotides, the CDR3 is TGCAGCGTTGAAAGGTTGTCGTCGGAGAACACAGATACGCAGTATTTT. This chain links TRBV29-1 with TRBJ2-3; D is unresolved. V dropped 2 bases and J dropped 2 bases, with 17 bases sitting between them. The CDR3 is 16 amino acids. Per the germline V gene, CDR1 is SQVTM and CDR2 is ANQGSEA.

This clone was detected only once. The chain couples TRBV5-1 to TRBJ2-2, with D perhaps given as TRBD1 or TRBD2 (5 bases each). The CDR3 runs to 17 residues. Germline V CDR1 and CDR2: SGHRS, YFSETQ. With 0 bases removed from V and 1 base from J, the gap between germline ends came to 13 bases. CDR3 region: CASSLEGTSENTGELFF. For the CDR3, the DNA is TGCGCCAGCAGCTTGGAGGGGACCTCAGAGAACACCGGGGAGCTGTTTTTT.

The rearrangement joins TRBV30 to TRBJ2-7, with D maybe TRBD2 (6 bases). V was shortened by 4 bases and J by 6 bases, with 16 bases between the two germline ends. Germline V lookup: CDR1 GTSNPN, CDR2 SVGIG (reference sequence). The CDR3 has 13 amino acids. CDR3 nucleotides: TGTGCCTGGACGCGGGACGCCCTTCCCGAGCAGTACTTC. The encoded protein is CAWTRDALPEQYF.

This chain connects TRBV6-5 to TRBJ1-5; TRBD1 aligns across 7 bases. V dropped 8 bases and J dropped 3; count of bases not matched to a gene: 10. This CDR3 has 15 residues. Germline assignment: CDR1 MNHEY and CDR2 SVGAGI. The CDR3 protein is CASLRTGYANQPQHF. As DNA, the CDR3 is TGTGCCAGCCTACGGACAGGTTACGCCAATCAGCCCCAGCATTTT.